A selection of T cell receptor beta chains follows, all from one sample in a study of blood T cell repertoires in COVID-19. Libraries were prepared by immunoSEQ multiplex PCR; TCRdb keeps only in-frame clonotypes and omits some of them. Here the sample spans about 300,000 clones, under 90% being singletons. Sequencing input: peripheral blood. The receptors originated from a woman in her twenties or thirties with COVID-19, enrolled during active disease. CDR3s include the opening cysteine and the closing phenylalanine or tryptophan. Fields, in order: J gene, V gene, clone size, D gene, CDR3 DNA, CDR3 protein. A D gene is named only where the DNA matches it firmly. Clone size, where shown, is once, few, many, or a class for clones that have expanded.

TRBJ1-2,TRBV27,NA,TRBD1,TGTGCCAGCAGTTTCCGGGACAGGGGGCCGGATGGCTACACCTTC,CASSFRDRGPDGYTF
TRBJ2-7,TRBV11-3,NA,TRBD1,TGTGCCAGCAGCTTGGGACCGGACAGGGGAGGCGAGCAGTACTTC,CASSLGPDRGGEQYF
TRBJ2-3,TRBV25-1,NA,NA,TGTGCCAGCAGTGAAATCCAGGGTACGCAGTATTTT,CASSEIQGTQYF
TRBJ1-6,TRBV5-6,NA,NA,TGTGCCAGCAGCTTGGCCGGGGCAGGGGTTAATTCACCCCTCCACTTT,CASSLAGAGVNSPLHF
TRBJ1-2,TRBV19,NA,NA,TGTGCCAGTAGTATCGGCGGGAGAGACTATGGCTACACCTTC,CASSIGGRDYGYTF
TRBJ2-5,TRBV4-2,NA,NA,TGTGCCAGCAGCCAAGATAAGGGGGTAGCGGGTGGAGAGACCCAGTACTTC,CASSQDKGVAGGETQYF
TRBJ1-3,TRBV27,NA,NA,TGTGCCAGCAGTCTGGCCCGATTTGGAAACACCATATATTTT,CASSLARFGNTIYF
TRBJ2-2,TRBV4-1,NA,NA,TGCGCCAGCAGCCAAGCGGCCGGGGAGCTGTTTTTT,CASSQAAGELFF
TRBJ1-2,TRBV2,many,TRBD1,TGTGCCAGCAGCCGACAGGGAAACTATGGCTACACCTTC,CASSRQGNYGYTF
TRBJ2-1,TRBV5-1,NA,NA,TGCGCCAGCAGCTTGGTTCCGTTGAGCAATGAGCAGTTCTTC,CASSLVPLSNEQFF